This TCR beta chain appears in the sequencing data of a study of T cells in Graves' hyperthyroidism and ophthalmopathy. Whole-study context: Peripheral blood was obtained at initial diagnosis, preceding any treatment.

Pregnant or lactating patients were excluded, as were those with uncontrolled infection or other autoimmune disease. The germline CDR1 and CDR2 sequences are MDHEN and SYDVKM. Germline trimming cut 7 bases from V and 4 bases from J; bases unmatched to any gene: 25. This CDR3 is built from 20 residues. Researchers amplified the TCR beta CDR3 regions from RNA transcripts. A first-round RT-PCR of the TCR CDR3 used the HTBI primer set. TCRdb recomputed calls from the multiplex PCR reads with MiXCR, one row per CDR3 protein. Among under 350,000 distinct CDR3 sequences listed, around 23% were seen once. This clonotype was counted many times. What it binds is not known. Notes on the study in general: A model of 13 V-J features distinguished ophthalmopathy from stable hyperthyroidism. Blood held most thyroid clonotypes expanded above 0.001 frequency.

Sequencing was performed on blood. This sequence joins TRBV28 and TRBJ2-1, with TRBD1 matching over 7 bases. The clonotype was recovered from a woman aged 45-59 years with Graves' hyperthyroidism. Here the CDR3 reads CASTTRPPGQILLSYNEQFF. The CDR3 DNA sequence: TGTGCCAGCACCACCCGGCCGCCGGGACAGATACTACTTTCGTACAATGAGCAGTTCTTC. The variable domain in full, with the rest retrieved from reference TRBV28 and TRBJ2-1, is DVKVTQSSRYLVKRTGEKVFLECVQDMDHENMFWYRQDPGLGLRLIYFSYDVKMKEKGDIPEGYSVSREKKERFSLILESASTNQTSMYLCASTTRPPGQILLSYNEQFFGPGTRLTVL.